These 29 T cell receptor beta chains share one sample of origin, sequenced in a study of blood T cells in healthy people across ages. PCR was performed a second time for roughly 6 to 12 cycles using a sample-barcoded 5' primer and a J-beta primer mix. TCRdb recomputed calls from the 5' RACE reads with MiXCR, one row per CDR3 protein. The sample has over 1,500,000 distinct CDR3 sequences; around 50% are singletons. The specimen sequenced was blood. All receptors come from a woman aged 40 to 50 in good health.

This clonotype was seen more than once but under ten times. One end of the junction does not line up with germline, which may come from a read error. The genes are TRBV7-7 and TRBJ2-5; 9 nucleotides agree with TRBD2. CDR3 length: 14 residues. Germline CDR1 and CDR2: SSHAT and FNYEAQ (reference sequence). CDR3 DNA: TGTGCTAGCAGCCATAGCGGGGGCGGGGAGACCCAGTACTTC. Its translation is CASSHSGGGETQYF.

The genes are TRBV20-1 and TRBJ1-2; D ambiguous. CDR1 DFQATT and CDR2 SNEGSKA come from the germline V gene (reference sequence). This CDR3 has 13 amino acids. Trimming left V 6 bases short and J 0 bases short, with 11 bases between. CDR3 nucleotide sequence: TGCAGTGCGCTTCACAGATCTAACTATGGCTACACCTTC. It yields the protein CSALHRSNYGYTF.

The chain recombines TRBV6-5 with TRBJ1-4; no clear D gene. This CDR3 contains 15 residues. Trimming left V 0 bases short and J 5 bases short, with 10 bases between. Germline V gene data show CDR1 as MNHEY and CDR2 as SVGAGI. CDR3 sequence: CASSYSRSENEKLFF. The CDR3 DNA is TGTGCCAGCAGTTACTCGAGGTCAGAGAATGAAAAACTGTTTTTT.

CDR3 region: CSPRQRGRGTDTQYF. CDR3 in DNA: TGCAGTCCAAGGCAGCGGGGGCGGGGCACAGATACGCAGTATTTT. V gene TRBV20-1 combines with J gene TRBJ2-3, with TRBD2 identical over 8 bases. Germline CDR1 DFQATT, CDR2 SNEGSKA (reference sequence). The CDR3 has 15 residues. V was clipped by 8 bases and J by 1 base; unmatched bases: 11.

This clonotype was found a few times. The rearrangement links TRBV12-3 or TRBV12-4 to TRBJ2-3; D gene ambiguous. V was clipped by 6 bases and J by 4 bases, with 8 bases between them. The CDR3 is 12 amino acids. The CDR3 loop is CASRSVSDTQYF. CDR3 bases: TGTGCCAGCAGATCGGTTTCAGATACGCAGTATTTT.

The V gene is TRBV4-1, the J gene TRBJ1-1, with 7 bases lining up with TRBD1. The CDR3 is 14 residues long. The V and J ends lost 3 bases and 8 bases, in that order; junction bases with no gene match: 9. The germline V gene encodes CDR1 MGHRA and CDR2 YSYEKL. CDR3 coding DNA: TGCGCCAGCAGCCAGACAGGGCCGAGCGCGGAAGCTTTCTTT. It specifies CASSQTGPSAEAFF.

This clonotype was recorded a few times. The chain combines TRBV9 with TRBJ2-5; 8 bases are a match to TRBD2. V shed 0 bases, J shed 5 bases, and the junction held 3 bases outside the gene matches. Germline V gene data show CDR1 as SGDLS and CDR2 as YYNGEE. The CDR3 runs 14 residues. Written as DNA, the CDR3 is TGTGCCAGCAGCGTAGCCGGGGGGGCGGAGACCCAGTACTTC. Protein sequence: CASSVAGGAETQYF.

This chain joins TRBV7-9 and TRBJ2-7; TRBD2 might be the D (5 bases). The J call may not be correct, given that the DNA end is closer to TRBJ2-5. This CDR3 is built from 14 residues. Germline CDR1 and CDR2: SEHNR and FQNEAQ (reference sequence). This CDR3 reads CASSRGLDQETQYF. CDR3 nucleotides: TGTGCCAGCAGTCGAGGGTTAGACCAAGAGACCCAGTACTTC.

The chain links TRBV12-3 or TRBV12-4 to TRBJ2-3; TRBD2 matches at 7 bases. The CDR3 spans 16 residues. Trimming removed 5 bases from V and 2 bases from J; junction bases left unmatched: 10. This CDR3 is CASSPRFSGPTDTQYF. The CDR3 DNA follows: TGTGCCAGCAGTCCTCGGTTTAGCGGGCCCACAGATACGCAGTATTTT.

J is TRBJ1-6 and V is TRBV5-1, with D perhaps matching TRBD1 (5 bases). Germline values: CDR1 SGHRS, CDR2 YFSETQ. This CDR3 region has 14 residues. The V gene lost 0 bases and the J gene lost 13 bases, with 14 bases spanning the gap. CDR3 sequence reads: CASSLVSGGSPLHF. The CDR3 DNA follows: TGCGCCAGCAGCTTGGTGAGTGGGGGTTCCCCCCTCCACTTT.

Only one count was recorded for this clonotype. The chain has TRBV6-1 and TRBJ2-1; 10 nucleotides match TRBD1. Looked up from germline, CDR1 is MNHNS and CDR2 is SASEGT. This CDR3 is 18 amino acids long. After removal of 8 bases from V and 0 bases from J, the junction contained 13 bases not matched to a gene. The CDR3 spells CASATGTGARSSYNEQFF. CDR3 bases: TGTGCCAGCGCAACCGGGACAGGGGCTCGAAGCTCCTACAATGAGCAGTTCTTC.

The V call is TRBV4-3, the J call TRBJ2-1; 9 bases align to TRBD2. This CDR3 is 15 amino acids long. Germline assignment: CDR1 LGHNA and CDR2 YSLEER. With 4 bases clipped from V and 9 bases from J, the junction kept 10 bases outside the gene matches. The CDR3 region is CASSPLAGALAEQFF. In DNA, the CDR3 is TGCGCCAGCAGCCCATTAGCGGGGGCCCTAGCTGAGCAGTTCTTC.

The chain couples TRBV9 to TRBJ2-1; 7 positions match TRBD2. The CDR3 has 16 amino acids. The germline V gene has CDR1 SGDLS and CDR2 YYNGEE. With V trimmed by 4 bases and J by 2 bases, 9 bases remained unmatched. CDR3 sequence (DNA): TGTGCCAGCAGCCCGAGCCACGGACTAGCCTACAATGAGCAGTTCTTC. It encodes CASSPSHGLAYNEQFF. Full variable domain (outside the CDR3, taken from reference TRBV9 and TRBJ2-1): DSGVTQTPKHLITATGQRVTLRCSPRSGDLSVYWYQQSLDQGLQFLIQYYNGEERAKGNILERFSAQQFPDLHSELNLSSLELGDSALYFCASSPSHGLAYNEQFFGPGTRLTVL.

The CDR3 region has the DNA TGTGCCAGCAACGGGGGTTTCCAAGAGACCCAGTACTTC. This codes for CASNGGFQETQYF. The genes are TRBV6-6 and TRBJ2-5; possible D gene TRBD2, 6 bases. Per germline, CDR1 MNHNY and CDR2 SVGAGI (reference sequence). The CDR3 spans 13 residues. Between the trimmed V and J ends, which lost 7 bases and 1 base, there was a span of 10 bases.

The chain employs TRBV28 and TRBJ2-1, with TRBD2 matching over 9 bases. The CDR3 covers 14 residues. Germline CDR1 reads MDHEN; CDR2 reads SYDVKM. With V trimmed by 6 bases and J by 7 bases, 7 bases remained unmatched. The CDR3 nucleotides are TGTGCCAGCAGGGGGGGACTAGCAGGGAATGAGCAGTTCTTC. This sequence encodes CASRGGLAGNEQFF.

This clonotype was counted ten times or more. The chain combines TRBV7-2 with TRBJ1-2; D might be TRBD1 (5 bases). This CDR3 is 15 amino acids long. Looked up from germline, CDR1 is SGHTA and CDR2 is FQGNSA. The germline V and J ends were trimmed by 1 base and 2 bases, with 11 bases remaining between them. The CDR3: CASSLGQGGNYGYTF. CDR3 sequence (DNA): TGTGCCAGCAGCTTAGGCCAGGGCGGCAACTATGGCTACACCTTC.

The V call is TRBV4-3, the J call TRBJ2-7; D is tentatively TRBD1 or TRBD2 (6 bases each). Germline V gene data show CDR1 as LGHNA and CDR2 as YSLEER. The V end was cut by 0 bases, the J end by 3 bases, with 15 bases between. CDR3 length equals 16 residues. DNA of the CDR3: TGCGCCAGCAGCCAAGAGGGGGGCAGAGTATACTACGAGCAGTACTTC. This sequence encodes CASSQEGGRVYYEQYF.

The table lists this clonotype with a few counts. The V call is TRBV20-1, the J call TRBJ2-3, with 7 bases aligning to TRBD2. Germline V gene data show CDR1 as DFQATT and CDR2 as SNEGSKA (reference sequence). Losses at the gene ends were 3 bases for V and 3 bases for J; bases not matched to a gene: 9. The CDR3 is 15 residues long. CDR3 protein: CSASTGGPSTDTQYF. CDR3 sequence (DNA): TGCAGTGCTAGTACGGGGGGTCCGTCGACAGATACGCAGTATTTT.

This sequence joins TRBV11-2 and TRBJ2-1; D remains ambiguous. Trimming left V 2 bases short and J 9 bases short, with 20 bases between. Germline CDR1 SGHAT, CDR2 FQNNGV. This CDR3 contains 16 residues. The CDR3 DNA sequence: TGTGCCAGCAGCTTAAGCCCTCAGTCCCCCATCCTTGAGCAGTTCTTC. It encodes CASSLSPQSPILEQFF. The full variable domain, with the rest looked up from reference TRBV11-2 and TRBJ2-1, is EAGVAQSPRYKIIEKRQSVAFWCNPISGHATLYWYQQILGQGPKLLIQFQNNGVVDDSQLPKDRFSAERLKGVDSTLKIQPAKLEDSAVYLCASSLSPQSPILEQFFGPGTRLTVL.

The chain joins TRBV7-9 to TRBJ1-2; 7 positions match TRBD1. J lost 7 bases, V lost 11 bases, and 19 bases had no gene match. There are 15 residues in the CDR3. Germline loops: CDR1 SEHNR, CDR2 FQNEAQ (reference sequence). CDR3 in DNA: TGTGCCGGCGGGGCAGGGGGGTCACAATACGGTGGCTACACCTTC. Encoded protein: CAGGAGGSQYGGYTF.

The V gene is TRBV12-3 or TRBV12-4, the J gene TRBJ2-3, with no clear D. This CDR3 has 16 amino acids. Trimming took 6 bases from V and 0 from J, leaving 16 bases between them. CDR3: CASSSPTVASTDTQYF. The CDR3 DNA sequence: TGTGCCAGCAGCTCTCCAACGGTAGCTAGCACAGATACGCAGTATTTT.

A few counts support this clonotype. The DNA of the CDR3 is TGTGCCAGCAGCCCGACTCCAAAGCGGAGCACAGATACGCAGTATTTT. Its protein is CASSPTPKRSTDTQYF. The chain combines TRBV7-2 with TRBJ2-3; D is perhaps TRBD2 (5 bases). Germline CDR1 reads SGHTA; CDR2 reads FQGNSA. This CDR3 contains 16 residues. The germline V and J ends were trimmed by 5 bases and 0 bases, with 15 bases remaining between them.

The V call is TRBV7-2, the J call TRBJ2-5; D gene uncertain. Judging by the DNA end, TRBJ2-7 fits better; the J call may be wrong. CDR3 length: 15 residues. In germline, CDR1 is SGHTA, CDR2 FQGNSA. CDR3 region: CASSLRGDFVPEQYF. The CDR3 DNA sequence: TGTGCCAGCAGCTTACGTGGGGATTTCGTTCCCGAGCAGTACTTC.

The CDR3 coding sequence is TGTGCCAGCGACACGGGGGCATCCTACAATGAGCAGTTCTTC. Protein sequence: CASDTGASYNEQFF. The genes are TRBV6-2 or TRBV6-3 and TRBJ2-1; D possibly uses TRBD1 or TRBD2 (6 bases each). The CDR3 loop spans 14 amino acids. Germline CDR1 reads MNHEY; CDR2 reads SVGEGT. Trimming stripped 8 bases from V and 1 base from J, with 12 bases between.

The J gene is TRBJ1-2, the V gene TRBV6-5, with a tentative D call TRBD1 (5 bases). The germline V and J ends were trimmed by 6 bases and 4 bases, with 9 bases remaining between them. The CDR3 has 12 residues. Germline V gene sequence: CDR1 MNHEY, CDR2 SVGAGI. The CDR3 DNA reads as TGTGCCAGCAGGGGCGGGGCCTATGGCTACACCTTC. As protein: CASRGGAYGYTF.

This rearrangement joins TRBV6-1 to TRBJ2-5, with 12 bases matching TRBD1. The length of the CDR3 is 17 residues. Trimming removed 3 bases from V and 11 bases from J; junction bases left unmatched: 16. From germline, CDR1 is MNHNS and CDR2 SASEGT. CDR3 in amino acids: CASSDVRGTGGLNEQYF. The CDR3, as DNA: TGTGCCAGCAGTGATGTTCGGGGGACAGGGGGCCTGAATGAGCAGTACTTC.

The sample holds a few counts of this clonotype. The chain employs TRBV4-1 and TRBJ2-5; tentatively, D is TRBD2 (7 bases). V lost 2 bases to trimming and J lost 5 bases, with 15 bases between them. Germline CDR1 is MGHRA and CDR2 is YSYEKL. The length of the CDR3 is 15 residues. In DNA, the CDR3 is TGCGCCAGCAGCCAAATTCGGCGGGGGCGGGAGACCCAGTACTTC. Amino acids: CASSQIRRGRETQYF.

The chain employs TRBV12-3 or TRBV12-4 and TRBJ1-1, with TRBD1 matching over 7 bases. The CDR3 has 18 residues. V shed 1 base and J 0 bases; nucleotides not matched to a gene: 11. The CDR3 DNA sequence: TGTGCCAGCAGTTTAGGGGGGGGTGGAACAGGGGTGAACACTGAAGCTTTCTTT. Translated, it gives CASSLGGGGTGVNTEAFF.

This clonotype came up a few times. The chain combines TRBV10-2 with TRBJ2-3; 11 bases agree with TRBD1. V was pared by 3 bases and J by 5 bases, with 4 bases of the junction left unmatched. This CDR3 comprises 15 residues. Germline CDR1 WSHSY, CDR2 SAAADI. The CDR3 protein is CASSDRTGGEDTQYF. DNA of the CDR3: TGCGCCAGCAGTGACAGGACAGGGGGCGAAGATACGCAGTATTTT.